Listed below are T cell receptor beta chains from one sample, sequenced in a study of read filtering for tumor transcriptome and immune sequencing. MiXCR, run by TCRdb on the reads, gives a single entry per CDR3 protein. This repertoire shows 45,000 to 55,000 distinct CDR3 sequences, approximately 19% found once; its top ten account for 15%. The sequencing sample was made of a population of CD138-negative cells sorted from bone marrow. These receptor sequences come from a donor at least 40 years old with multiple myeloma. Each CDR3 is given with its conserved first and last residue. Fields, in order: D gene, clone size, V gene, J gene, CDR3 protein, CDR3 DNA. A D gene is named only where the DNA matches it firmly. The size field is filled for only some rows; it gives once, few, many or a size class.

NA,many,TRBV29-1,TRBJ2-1,CSATGRGRVEQFF,TGCAGCGCCACCGGTCGAGGCAGGGTTGAGCAGTTCTTC
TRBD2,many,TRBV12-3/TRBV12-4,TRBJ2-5,CASSLTSGGQETQYF,TGTGCCAGCAGTTTGACTAGCGGGGGCCAAGAGACCCAGTACTTC
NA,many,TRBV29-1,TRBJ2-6,CSVPSSGANVLTF,TGCAGCGTTCCATCCTCTGGGGCCAACGTCCTGACTTTC
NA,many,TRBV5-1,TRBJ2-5,CASSFGSPETQYF,TGCGCCAGCAGCTTTGGCAGCCCAGAGACCCAGTACTTC
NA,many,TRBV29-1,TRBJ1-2,CSGKEGDGYTF,TGCAGCGGGAAGGAGGGCGACGGCTACACCTTC
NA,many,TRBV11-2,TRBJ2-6,CASTVNWGASGANVLTF,TGTGCCAGCACCGTGAACTGGGGGGCGTCGGGGGCCAACGTCCTGACTTTC
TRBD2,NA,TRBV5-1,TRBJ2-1,CASSLVLAGSDEQFF,TGCGCCAGCAGCTTGGTGCTAGCGGGAAGCGATGAGCAGTTCTTC
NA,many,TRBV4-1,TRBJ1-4,CASSQAGGANEKLFF,TGCGCCAGCAGCCAGGCCGGGGGGGCTAATGAAAAACTGTTTTTT
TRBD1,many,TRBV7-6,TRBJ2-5,CASSTGQGGETQYF,TGTGCCAGCAGCACCGGACAGGGTGGAGAGACCCAGTACTTC
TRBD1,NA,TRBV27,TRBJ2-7,CASSLRTGDEQYF,TGTGCCAGCAGCTTACGGACAGGGGACGAGCAGTACTTC
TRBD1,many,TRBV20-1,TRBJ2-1,CSARAGAGTGVNEQFF,TGCAGTGCTAGAGCCGGGGCGGGGACAGGGGTTAATGAGCAGTTCTTC
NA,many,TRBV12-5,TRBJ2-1,CASGLVMGPAGEQFF,TGTGCTAGTGGTTTGGTAATGGGACCCGCAGGTGAGCAGTTCTTC
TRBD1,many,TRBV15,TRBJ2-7,CATSRSRDRGLNEQYF,TGTGCCACCAGCAGATCCCGGGACAGGGGGTTGAACGAGCAGTACTTC
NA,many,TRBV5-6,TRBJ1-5,CASSLANGQPQHF,TGTGCCAGCAGCTTGGCCAACGGTCAGCCCCAGCATTTT
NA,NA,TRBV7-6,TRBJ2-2,CASSSFQAAGELFF,TGTGCCAGCAGCTCCTTTCAGGCCGCCGGAGAGCTGTTTTTT
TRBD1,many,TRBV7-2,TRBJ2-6,CASSLQGAGANVLTF,TGTGCCAGCAGCTTACAGGGGGCTGGGGCCAACGTCCTGACTTTC
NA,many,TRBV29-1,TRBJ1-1,CSGGWTQNTEAFF,TGCAGCGGAGGGTGGACCCAGAACACTGAAGCTTTCTTT
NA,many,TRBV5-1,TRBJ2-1,CASSSVPVGAGVHNEQFF,TGCGCCAGCAGCTCAGTACCCGTGGGGGCGGGAGTTCACAATGAGCAGTTCTTC
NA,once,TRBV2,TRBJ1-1,CASSRTTLNTEAFF,TGTGCCAGCAGTCGAACTACTCTCAACACTGAAGCTTTCTTT
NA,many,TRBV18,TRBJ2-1,CASSPLTVGNEQFF,TGTGCCAGCTCACCTTTAACAGTGGGCAATGAGCAGTTCTTC
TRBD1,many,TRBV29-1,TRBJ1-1,CSWSPGGGLEAFF,TGCAGCTGGAGTCCAGGGGGCGGCCTTGAAGCTTTCTTT
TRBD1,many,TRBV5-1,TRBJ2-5,CASSHPGQNQETQYF,TGCGCCAGCAGCCATCCGGGACAGAACCAAGAGACCCAGTACTTC
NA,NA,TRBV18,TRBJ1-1,CASSPSDRNTEAFF,TGTGCCAGCTCACCGAGCGACAGGAACACTGAAGCTTTCTTT
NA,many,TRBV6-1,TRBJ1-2,CASHFSNGVGYTF,TGTGCCAGCCACTTCAGCAATGGAGTCGGCTACACCTTC
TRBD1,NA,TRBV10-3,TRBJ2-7,CAISERQGEYEQYF,TGTGCCATCAGTGAGAGACAGGGGGAATACGAGCAGTACTTC
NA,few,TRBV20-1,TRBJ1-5,CSARKVGAWQPQHF,TGCAGTGCAAGAAAGGTGGGCGCATGGCAGCCCCAGCATTTT
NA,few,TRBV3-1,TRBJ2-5,CASSLFLTGQEETQYF,TGTGCCAGCAGCCTATTCTTAACAGGGCAAGAAGAGACCCAGTACTTC
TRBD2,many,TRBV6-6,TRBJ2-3,CASSDSGLAGRDTQYF,TGTGCCAGCAGCGACTCCGGACTAGCGGGAAGGGATACGCAGTATTTT
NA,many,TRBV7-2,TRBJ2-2,CASSLAGGHGTGELFF,TGTGCCAGCAGCTTGGCCGGGGGGCACGGCACCGGGGAGCTGTTTTTT
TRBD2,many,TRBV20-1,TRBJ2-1,CSARDHRLAGGSGEQFF,TGCAGTGCTAGAGATCACCGGCTAGCGGGAGGGTCGGGTGAGCAGTTCTTC
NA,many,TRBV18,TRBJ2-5,CASSPSTQETQYF,TGTGCCAGCTCACCGTCGACCCAAGAGACCCAGTACTTC
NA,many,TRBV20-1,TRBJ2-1,CSARLLHNEQFF,TGCAGTGCTAGACTGCTCCACAATGAGCAGTTCTTC
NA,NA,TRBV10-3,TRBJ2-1,CAIQGFRGDNEQFF,TGTGCCATTCAGGGTTTTCGGGGTGACAATGAGCAGTTCTTC
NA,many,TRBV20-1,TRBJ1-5,CSALTVGGYSNQPQHF,TGCAGTGCTTTGACGGTCGGGGGTTATAGCAATCAGCCCCAGCATTTT
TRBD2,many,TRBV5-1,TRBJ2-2,CASSLLAGVAGELFF,TGCGCCAGCAGCTTACTAGCGGGAGTTGCCGGGGAGCTGTTTTTT
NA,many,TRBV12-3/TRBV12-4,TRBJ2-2,CATFHVAGVAKAGELFF,TGTGCCACTTTCCACGTCGCCGGGGTAGCCAAGGCGGGGGAGCTGTTTTTT
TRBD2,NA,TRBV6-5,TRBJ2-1,CASIPRGGGNEQFF,TGTGCCAGCATCCCCCGTGGGGGGGGGAATGAGCAGTTCTTC
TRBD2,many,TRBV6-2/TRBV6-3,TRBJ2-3,CASSYPVAGVTQYF,TGTGCCAGCAGTTACCCCGTAGCGGGAGTTACGCAGTATTTT
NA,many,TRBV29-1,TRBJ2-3,CSVGVDTQYF,TGCAGCGTTGGGGTGGATACGCAGTATTTT
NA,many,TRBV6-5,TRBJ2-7,CARGLRFTYEQYF,TGTGCCAGGGGTTTAAGGTTTACCTACGAGCAGTACTTC
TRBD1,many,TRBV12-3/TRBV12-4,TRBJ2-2,CASRGTGGTGELFF,TGTGCCAGCAGAGGGACAGGGGGAACCGGGGAGCTGTTTTTT
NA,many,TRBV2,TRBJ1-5,CASSQGWGSNQPQHF,TGTGCCAGCAGTCAGGGATGGGGTAGCAATCAGCCCCAGCATTTT
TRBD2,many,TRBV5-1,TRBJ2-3,CASSLGTSGGTDTQYF,TGCGCCAGCAGCTTGGGGACTAGCGGCGGCACAGATACGCAGTATTTT
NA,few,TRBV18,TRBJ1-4,CASSPGESNEKLFF,TGTGCCAGCTCACCAGGAGAGAGCAATGAAAAACTGTTTTTT
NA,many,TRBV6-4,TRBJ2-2,CASSVEGGLNTGELFF,TGTGCCAGCAGTGTCGAGGGGGGACTAAACACCGGGGAGCTGTTTTTT
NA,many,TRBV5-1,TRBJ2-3,CASRYRTDPSDTQYF,TGCGCCAGCCGCTATCGGACTGACCCCTCCGATACGCAGTATTTT
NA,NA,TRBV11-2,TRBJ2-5,CASSFKETQYF,TGTGCCAGCAGCTTTAAAGAGACCCAGTACTTC
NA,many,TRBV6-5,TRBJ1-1,CASSNGQMNTEAFF,TGTGCCAGCAGCAACGGACAGATGAACACTGAAGCTTTCTTT
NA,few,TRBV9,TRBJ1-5,CASSDGVNSNQPQHF,TGTGCCAGCAGCGACGGGGTGAATAGCAATCAGCCCCAGCATTTT
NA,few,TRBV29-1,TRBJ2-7,CSVEGAAEQYF,TGCAGCGTTGAAGGGGCAGCCGAGCAGTACTTC
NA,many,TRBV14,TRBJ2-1,CASSQFLAAEQFF,TGTGCCAGCAGCCAATTTCTAGCAGCTGAGCAGTTCTTC